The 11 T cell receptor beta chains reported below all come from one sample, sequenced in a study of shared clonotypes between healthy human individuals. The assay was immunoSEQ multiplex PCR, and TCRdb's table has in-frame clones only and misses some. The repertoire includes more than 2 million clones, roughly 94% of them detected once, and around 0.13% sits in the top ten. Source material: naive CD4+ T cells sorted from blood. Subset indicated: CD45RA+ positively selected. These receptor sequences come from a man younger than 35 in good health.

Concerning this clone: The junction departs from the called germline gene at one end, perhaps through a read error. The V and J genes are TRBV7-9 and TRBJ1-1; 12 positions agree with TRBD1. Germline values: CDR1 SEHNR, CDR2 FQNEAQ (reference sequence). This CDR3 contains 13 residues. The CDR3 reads CASSPEGTGGLRF. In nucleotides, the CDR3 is TGTGCCAGCAGCCCAGAGGGGACAGGGGGCTTAAGATTT.

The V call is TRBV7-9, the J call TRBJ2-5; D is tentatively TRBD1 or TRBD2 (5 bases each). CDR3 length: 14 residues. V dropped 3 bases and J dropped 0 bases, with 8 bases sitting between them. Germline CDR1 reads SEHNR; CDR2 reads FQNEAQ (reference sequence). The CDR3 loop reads CASSFEGYQETQYF. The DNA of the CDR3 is TGTGCCAGCAGCTTCGAGGGGTACCAAGAGACCCAGTACTTC. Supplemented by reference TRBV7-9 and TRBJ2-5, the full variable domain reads DTGVSQNPRHKITKRGQNVTFRCDPISEHNRLYWYRQTLGQGPEFLTYFQNEAQLEKSRLLSDRFSAERPKGSFSTLEIQRTEQGDSAMYLCASSFEGYQETQYFGPGTRLLVL.

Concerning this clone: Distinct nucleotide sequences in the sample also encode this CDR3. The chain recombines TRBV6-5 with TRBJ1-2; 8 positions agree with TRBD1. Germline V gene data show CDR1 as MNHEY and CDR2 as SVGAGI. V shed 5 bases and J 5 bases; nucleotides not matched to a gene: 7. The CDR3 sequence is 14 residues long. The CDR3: CASSRTGPGYGYTF. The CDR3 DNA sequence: TGTGCCAGCAGTCGGACAGGGCCAGGGTATGGCTACACCTTC.

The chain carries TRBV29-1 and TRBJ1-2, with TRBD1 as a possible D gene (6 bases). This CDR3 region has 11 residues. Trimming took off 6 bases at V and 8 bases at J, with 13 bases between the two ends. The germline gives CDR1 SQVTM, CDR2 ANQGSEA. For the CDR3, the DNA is TGCAGCGTGATCGGGACACAAGGCTACACCTTC. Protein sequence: CSVIGTQGYTF. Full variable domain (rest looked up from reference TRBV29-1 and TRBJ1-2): SAVISQKPSRDICQRGTSLTIQCQVDSQVTMMFWYRQQPGQSLTLIATANQGSEATYESGFVIDKFPISRPNLTFSTLTVSNMSPEDSSIYLCSVIGTQGYTFGSGTRLTVV.

CDR3 region: CAINRSSGGSNNEQFF. DNA of the CDR3: TGTGCCATCAATCGGTCTAGCGGGGGATCAAACAATGAGCAGTTCTTC. This rearrangement joins TRBV10-3 to TRBJ2-1, with 10 bases aligning to TRBD2. Unmatched junction bases numbered 11, after V lost 7 bases and J lost 5 bases. The germline V gene encodes CDR1 ENHRY and CDR2 SYGVKD. The CDR3 spans 16 residues.

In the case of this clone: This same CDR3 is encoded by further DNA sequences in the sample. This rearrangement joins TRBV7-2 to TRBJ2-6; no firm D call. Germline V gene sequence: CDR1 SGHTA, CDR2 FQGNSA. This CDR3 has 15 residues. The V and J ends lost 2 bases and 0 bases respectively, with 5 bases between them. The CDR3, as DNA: TGTGCCAGCAGCTTACGCTCCTCTGGGGCCAACGTCCTGACTTTC. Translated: CASSLRSSGANVLTF.

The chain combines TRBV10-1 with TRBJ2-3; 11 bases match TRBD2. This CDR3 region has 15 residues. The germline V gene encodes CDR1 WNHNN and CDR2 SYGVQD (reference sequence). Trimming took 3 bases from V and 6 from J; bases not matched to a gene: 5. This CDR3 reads CASSETSGRVDTQYF. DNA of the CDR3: TGCGCCAGCAGTGAAACTAGCGGGAGAGTGGATACGCAGTATTTT.

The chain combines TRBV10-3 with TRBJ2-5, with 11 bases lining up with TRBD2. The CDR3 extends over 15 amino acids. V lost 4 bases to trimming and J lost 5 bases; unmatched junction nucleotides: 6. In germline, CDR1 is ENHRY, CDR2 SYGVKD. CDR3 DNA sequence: TGTGCCATCAGTGGTAGCGGGGGGGCCTCGGAGACCCAGTACTTC. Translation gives CAISGSGGASETQYF.

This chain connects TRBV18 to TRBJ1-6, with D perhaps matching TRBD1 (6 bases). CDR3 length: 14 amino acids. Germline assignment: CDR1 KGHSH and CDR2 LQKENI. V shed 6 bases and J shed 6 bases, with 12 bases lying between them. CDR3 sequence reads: CASSLRDINSPLHF. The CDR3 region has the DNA TGTGCCAGCTCCCTCAGGGACATTAATTCACCCCTCCACTTT.

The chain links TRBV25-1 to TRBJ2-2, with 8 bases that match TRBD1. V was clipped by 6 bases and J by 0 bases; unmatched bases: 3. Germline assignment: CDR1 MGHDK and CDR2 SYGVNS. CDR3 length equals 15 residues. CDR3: CASSGQGSNTGELFF. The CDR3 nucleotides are TGTGCCAGCAGCGGACAGGGTTCGAACACCGGGGAGCTGTTTTTT.

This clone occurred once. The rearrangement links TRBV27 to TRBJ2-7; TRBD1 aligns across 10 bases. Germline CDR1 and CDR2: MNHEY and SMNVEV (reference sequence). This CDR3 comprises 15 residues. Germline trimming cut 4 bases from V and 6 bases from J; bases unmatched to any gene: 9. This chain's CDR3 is CASSSAGTGDREQYF. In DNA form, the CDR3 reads TGTGCCAGCAGTTCAGCCGGGACAGGGGATCGCGAGCAGTACTTC.